These T cell receptor beta chains were read from a single sample in a study of response to subunit inactivated influenza vaccine. In TCRdb, the RT-PCR reads were re-called with MiXCR into one record per CDR3 protein. The sample comprises about 530,000 distinct CDR3 sequences, under 15% of which are singletons, and around 13% rests with the top ten. The input for sequencing was PBMCs from blood, taken 45 days after vaccination. These receptors were collected from a man aged 45-65 years who received an inactivated influenza vaccine. Each CDR3 is given with its conserved first and last residue. The D gene is left open where the match is weak. Only some rows state a clone size, as once, few, many or a class for expanded clones.

TRBV11-2,few,TRBJ2-3,19,.,TGTGCCAGCCAAACTAGACGGTGGATGGGAACAACTAGCACAGATACGCAGTATTTT,CASQTRRWMGTTSTDTQYF
TRBV10-3,.,TRBJ2-1,14,.,TGTGCCATCAGAACAGGGAACCCCTACAATGAGCAGTTCTTC,CAIRTGNPYNEQFF
TRBV24-1,few,TRBJ2-1,15,.,TGTGCCACCAGTTATCGCGGCAGGGATTTTAATGAGCAGTTCTTC,CATSYRGRDFNEQFF
TRBV4-3,few,TRBJ2-1,17,.,TGCGCCAGCAGCCCGTCTATGTTGGACGGGGATTACAATGAGCAGTTCTTC,CASSPSMLDGDYNEQFF
TRBV7-8,.,TRBJ2-1,15,.,TGTGCCAGCAGCCGGGGGAGGGGGTCCTACAATGAGCAGTTCTTC,CASSRGRGSYNEQFF
TRBV29-1,.,TRBJ2-1,13,.,TGCAGCGTTCATCGGAAATCGGTTGGAGAGCAGTTCTTC,CSVHRKSVGEQFF
TRBV6-5,few,TRBJ1-6,17,.,TGTGCCAGCAGTTACTCCGGGGGTGATACCTATAATTCACCCCTCCACTTT,CASSYSGGDTYNSPLHF
TRBV4-2,.,TRBJ2-1,17,TRBD2,TGTGCCAGCAGCCAAGGGTCCTTAGCGGGAGTTAGCTATGAGCAGTTCTTC,CASSQGSLAGVSYEQFF
TRBV20-1,few,TRBJ2-5,15,TRBD2,TGCAGTGCTAGACCCACCTGGGGGGGGGGAGAGACCCAGTACTTC,CSARPTWGGGETQYF
TRBV4-1,.,TRBJ2-2,19,.,TGCGCCAGCAGCCAAGTCGACATCTCCCGGGGGTTCGGCACCGGGGAGCTGTTTTTT,CASSQVDISRGFGTGELFF
TRBV7-2,.,TRBJ2-3,15,TRBD2,TGTGCCAGCAGCTACATAGCGGGGGGCACAGATACGCAGTATTTT,CASSYIAGGTDTQYF
TRBV7-6,.,TRBJ2-7,16,TRBD1,TGTGCCAGCAGCTTAGGGGGACAGGGGGTTTCCCTCGAGCAGTACTTC,CASSLGGQGVSLEQYF
TRBV4-1,many,TRBJ2-1,14,TRBD1,TGCGCCAGCAGCCACCTGGGACAGTACAATGAGCAGTTCTTC,CASSHLGQYNEQFF
TRBV29-1,few,TRBJ1-1,11,.,TGCAGCGTTGTTCAGAACACTGAAGCTTTCTTT,CSVVQNTEAFF
TRBV28,few,TRBJ2-5,13,.,TGTGCCAGTTTTTGGGGGCCCTGGGAGACCCAGTACTTC,CASFWGPWETQYF
TRBV10-3,few,TRBJ2-7,16,TRBD2,TGTGCCATCAGTGAGCCGACTAGCGGGGTCCCCTACGAGCAGTACTTC,CAISEPTSGVPYEQYF
TRBV20-1,.,TRBJ1-2,14,TRBD1,TGCAGTGCTAGAGCGGCAGGGGGTAACTATGGCTACACCTTC,CSARAAGGNYGYTF
TRBV5-1,many,TRBJ2-4,14,.,TGCGCCAGCAGCTTGATCCAGATAACGGACATTCAGTACTTC,CASSLIQITDIQYF
TRBV2,.,TRBJ1-4,15,.,TGTGCCAGCAAGAGTTTCACCGCAACTAATGAAAAACTGTTTTTT,CASKSFTATNEKLFF
TRBV20-1,few,TRBJ2-3,13,.,TGCAGTGGTGTGTCGGTTAGCACAGATACGCAGTATTTT,CSGVSVSTDTQYF
TRBV5-1,few,TRBJ2-2,17,TRBD1,TGCGCCAGCAGCTCCAACCCACAGGGGCAGGGCACCGGGGAGCTGTTTTTT,CASSSNPQGQGTGELFF
TRBV5-1,few,TRBJ1-5,15,TRBD1,TGCGCCAGCAGCTTGGTAGGGGGCCCGAGGCAGCCCCAGCATTTT,CASSLVGGPRQPQHF
TRBV5-1,few,TRBJ2-4,12,.,TGCGCCAGCAGCTTGGAGGAGGGACTGCAGTACTTC,CASSLEEGLQYF
TRBV12-3/TRBV12-4,.,TRBJ1-2,15,.,TGTGCCAGCAGCAAGGACGGGAACAGCAACTATGGCTACACCTTC,CASSKDGNSNYGYTF
TRBV9,.,TRBJ2-1,15,.,TGTGCCATCAGCCCCGGGCCTATCTGCTACAATGAGCAGTTCTTC,CAISPGPICYNEQFF